Listed here are 12 T cell receptor beta chains from one sample, sequenced in a study of T-cell reconstitution after alpha-beta-depleted transplantation in children. This sample's TCRbeta library carried unique molecular identifier barcodes. MiXCR, run by TCRdb on the PCR reads, gives a single entry per CDR3 protein. The sample yields 400,000 to 500,000 distinct CDR3 sequences, about 11% seen once. Source: PBMCs from the stem cell graft donor, taken from the stem cell graft. All receptors come from a human donor who donated a stem cell graft to a child with acute myeloid leukemia.

The chain couples TRBV6-5 to TRBJ1-3; perhaps TRBD1 as D (5 bases). Germline V gene data show CDR1 as MNHEY and CDR2 as SVGAGI. The CDR3 is 15 residues long. V was pared by 0 bases and J by 0 bases, with 6 bases between. The CDR3 reads CASSYSGGSGNTIYF. The CDR3 DNA is TGTGCCAGCAGTTACTCGGGGGGCTCTGGAAACACCATATATTTT.

The CDR3: CARGERAEAFF. CDR3 bases: TGTGCCCGAGGGGAGCGGGCTGAAGCTTTCTTT. V is TRBV30 and J is TRBJ1-1, with a weak D call TRBD1 (5 bases). This CDR3 spans 11 amino acids. Germline V lookup: CDR1 GTSNPN, CDR2 SVGIG (reference sequence). Between the trimmed V and J ends, which lost 8 bases and 6 bases, there was a span of 13 bases.

The chain couples TRBV10-2 to TRBJ1-2; no definite D call. V lost 5 bases, J lost 6 bases, and 13 bases lay in between. The germline V gene has CDR1 WSHSY and CDR2 SAAADI. The CDR3 spans 13 residues. This CDR3 is CASSNLGSHGYTF. CDR3 sequence (DNA): TGCGCCAGCAGTAACCTCGGTTCCCATGGCTACACCTTC.

This clonotype has just a few counts. The chain carries TRBV20-1 and TRBJ2-3; TRBD2 matches at 9 bases. Trimming took 3 bases from V and 6 from J; bases not matched to a gene: 4. The CDR3 runs 13 residues. CDR1 DFQATT and CDR2 SNEGSKA come from the germline V gene (reference sequence). The CDR3 bases are TGCAGTGCTAGCCTAGCGGGACGGGATACGCAGTATTTT. It codes for CSASLAGRDTQYF.

This clonotype was seen a few times. In nucleotides, the CDR3 is TGTGCCAGCAGTTATACAGAGATCCACGAGCAGTACTTC. It encodes CASSYTEIHEQYF. The chain couples TRBV6-2 or TRBV6-3 to TRBJ2-7, with unresolved D. Germline loops: CDR1 MNHEY, CDR2 SVGEGT. V was shortened by 3 bases and J by 5 bases, with 11 bases between the two germline ends. The length of the CDR3 is 13 residues.

This clonotype was recorded many times. The rearrangement uses TRBV6-5 and TRBJ2-1; a weak D match, TRBD2 (6 bases). The germline V gene encodes CDR1 MNHEY and CDR2 SVGAGI. The CDR3 contains 16 residues. Trimming took off 0 bases at V and 4 bases at J, with 13 bases between the two ends. Written as DNA, the CDR3 is TGTGCCAGCAGTTACTCGAGGGCAGGGACTTACAATGAGCAGTTCTTC. This encodes CASSYSRAGTYNEQFF.

This clonotype has more than one count but fewer than ten. V is TRBV5-5 and J is TRBJ1-5; maybe TRBD1 (6 bases). Trimming shortened V by 0 bases and J by 6 bases, and 10 bases separated the two germline ends. The CDR3 sequence is 14 residues long. Germline V gives CDR1 SGHKS, CDR2 YYEKEE (reference sequence). The CDR3 coding sequence is TGTGCCAGCAGCTTGGAACAGGGAAGTCAGCCCCAGCATTTT. It translates to CASSLEQGSQPQHF.

J is TRBJ2-1 and V is TRBV3-1; D is ambiguous. This CDR3 is built from 13 residues. Germline V gene data show CDR1 as LGHDT and CDR2 as YNNKEL (reference sequence). V lost 4 bases, J lost 9 bases, and 13 bases lay in between. The CDR3 reads CASSPFEYGEQFF. The CDR3 coding sequence is TGTGCCAGCAGCCCCTTTGAGTATGGTGAGCAGTTCTTC.

The chain employs TRBV15 and TRBJ2-3; TRBD2 agrees at 7 bases. V was clipped by 1 base and J by 2 bases; unmatched bases: 6. Germline V gene sequence: CDR1 LNHNV, CDR2 YYDKDF (reference sequence). This CDR3 contains 16 residues. This CDR3 is CATSRAQAGNTDTQYF. CDR3 DNA: TGTGCCACCAGCAGAGCCCAAGCGGGGAACACAGATACGCAGTATTTT.

The genes are TRBV29-1 and TRBJ2-6, with D possibly TRBD1 on 6 matching bases. Germline V CDR1 and CDR2: SQVTM, ANQGSEA. The CDR3 is made up of 14 amino acids. Trimming stripped 8 bases from V and 0 bases from J, with 11 bases between. In DNA, the CDR3 is TGCAGCACCTGGACAGCCTCTGGGGCCAACGTCCTGACTTTC. Protein: CSTWTASGANVLTF.

Only a few counts were recorded for this clonotype. This rearrangement joins TRBV12-3 or TRBV12-4 to TRBJ2-7; no clear D gene. The germline V and J ends were trimmed by 1 base and 7 bases, with 8 bases remaining between them. The CDR3 is 12 residues long. The CDR3 region is CASSLGPGEQYV. The CDR3 region has the DNA TGTGCCAGCAGTTTAGGCCCCGGTGAGCAGTACGTC.

This clonotype occurred many times. This chain links TRBV18 with TRBJ2-5; D remains unclear. Trimming left V 8 bases short and J 1 base short, with 2 bases between. This CDR3 has 10 amino acids. Germline assignment: CDR1 KGHSH and CDR2 LQKENI. CDR3 in DNA: TGTGCCAGCAGCCAAGAGACCCAGTACTTC. It translates to CASSQETQYF.